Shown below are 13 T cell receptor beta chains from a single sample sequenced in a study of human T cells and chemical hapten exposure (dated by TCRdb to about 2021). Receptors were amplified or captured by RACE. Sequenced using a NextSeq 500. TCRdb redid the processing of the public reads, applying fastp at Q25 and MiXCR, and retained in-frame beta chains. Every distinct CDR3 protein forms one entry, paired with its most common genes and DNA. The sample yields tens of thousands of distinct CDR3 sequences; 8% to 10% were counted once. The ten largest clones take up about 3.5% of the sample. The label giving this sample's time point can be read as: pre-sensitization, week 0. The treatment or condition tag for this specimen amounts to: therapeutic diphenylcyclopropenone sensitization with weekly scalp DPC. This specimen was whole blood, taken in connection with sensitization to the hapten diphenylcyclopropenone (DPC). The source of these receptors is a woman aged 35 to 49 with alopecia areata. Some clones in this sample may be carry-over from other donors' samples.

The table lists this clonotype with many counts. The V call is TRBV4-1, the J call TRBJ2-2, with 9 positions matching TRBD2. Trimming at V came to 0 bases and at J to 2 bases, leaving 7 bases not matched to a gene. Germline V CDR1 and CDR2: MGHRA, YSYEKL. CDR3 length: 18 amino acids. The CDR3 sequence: CASSQEILAGTNTGELFF. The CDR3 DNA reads TGCGCCAGCAGCCAAGAGATCCTAGCGGGGACTAACACCGGGGAGCTGTTTTTT.

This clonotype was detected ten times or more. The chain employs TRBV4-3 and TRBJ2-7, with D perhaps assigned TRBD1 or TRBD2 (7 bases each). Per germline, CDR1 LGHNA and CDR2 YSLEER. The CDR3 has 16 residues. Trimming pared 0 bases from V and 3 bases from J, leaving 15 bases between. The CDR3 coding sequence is TGCGCCAGCAGCCAAGAGGGAGGGGGCCGGGGCTACGAGCAGTACTTC. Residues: CASSQEGGGRGYEQYF.

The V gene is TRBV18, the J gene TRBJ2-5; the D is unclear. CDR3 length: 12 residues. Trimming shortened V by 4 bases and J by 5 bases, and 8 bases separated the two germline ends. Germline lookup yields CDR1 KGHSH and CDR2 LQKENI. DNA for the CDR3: TGTGCCAGCTCACGCCCCGAGGAGACCCAGTACTTC. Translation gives CASSRPEETQYF.

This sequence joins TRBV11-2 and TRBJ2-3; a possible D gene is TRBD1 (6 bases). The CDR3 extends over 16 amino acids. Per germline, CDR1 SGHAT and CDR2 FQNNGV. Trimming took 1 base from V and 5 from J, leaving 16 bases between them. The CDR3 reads CASSLAAQGTRDTQYF. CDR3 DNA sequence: TGTGCCAGCAGCTTAGCAGCCCAGGGGACAAGAGATACGCAGTATTTT.

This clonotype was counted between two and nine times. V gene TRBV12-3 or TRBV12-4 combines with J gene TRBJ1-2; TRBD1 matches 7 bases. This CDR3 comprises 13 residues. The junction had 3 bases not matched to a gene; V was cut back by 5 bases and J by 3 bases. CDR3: CASSIGQDYGYTF. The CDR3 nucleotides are TGTGCCAGCAGTATAGGACAGGACTATGGCTACACCTTC.

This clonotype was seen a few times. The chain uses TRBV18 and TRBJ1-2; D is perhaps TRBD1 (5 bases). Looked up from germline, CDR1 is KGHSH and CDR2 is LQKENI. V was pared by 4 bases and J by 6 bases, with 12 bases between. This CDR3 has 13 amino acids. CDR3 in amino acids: CASSQGFYDGYTF. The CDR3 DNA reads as TGTGCCAGCTCACAGGGGTTTTATGATGGCTACACCTTC.

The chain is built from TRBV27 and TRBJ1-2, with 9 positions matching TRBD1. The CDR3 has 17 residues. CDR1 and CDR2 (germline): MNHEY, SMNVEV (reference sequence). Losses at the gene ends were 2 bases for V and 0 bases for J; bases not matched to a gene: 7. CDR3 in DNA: TGTGCCAGCAGTTTACGGACAGGGGCCTCAGCTAACTATGGCTACACCTTC. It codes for CASSLRTGASANYGYTF.

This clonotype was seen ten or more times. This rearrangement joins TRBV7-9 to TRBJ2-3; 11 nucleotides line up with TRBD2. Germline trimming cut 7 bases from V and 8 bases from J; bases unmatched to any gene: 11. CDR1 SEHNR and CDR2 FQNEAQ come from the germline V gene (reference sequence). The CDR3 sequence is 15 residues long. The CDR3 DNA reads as TGTGCCAGCATGCTACTAGCGGGGGCCCGGGGTACGCAGTATTTT. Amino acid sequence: CASMLLAGARGTQYF.

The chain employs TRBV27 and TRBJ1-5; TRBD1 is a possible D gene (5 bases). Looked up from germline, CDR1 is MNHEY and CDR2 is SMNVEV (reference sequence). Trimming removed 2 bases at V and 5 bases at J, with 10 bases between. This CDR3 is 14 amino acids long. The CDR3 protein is CASSLQGNYQPQHF. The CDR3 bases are TGTGCCAGCAGTTTACAGGGAAATTATCAGCCCCAGCATTTT.

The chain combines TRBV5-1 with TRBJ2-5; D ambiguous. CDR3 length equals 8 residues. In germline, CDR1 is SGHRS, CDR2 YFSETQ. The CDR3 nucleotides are TGCGCGTCGGGGACCCAGTACTTC. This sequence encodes CASGTQYF.

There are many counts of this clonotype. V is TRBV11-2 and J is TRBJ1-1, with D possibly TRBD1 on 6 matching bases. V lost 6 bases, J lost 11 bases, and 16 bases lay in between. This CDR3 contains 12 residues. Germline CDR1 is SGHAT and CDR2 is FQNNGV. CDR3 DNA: TGTGCCAGCAGTCAACAGGGTCGAGGGGCTTTCTTT. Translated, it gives CASSQQGRGAFF.

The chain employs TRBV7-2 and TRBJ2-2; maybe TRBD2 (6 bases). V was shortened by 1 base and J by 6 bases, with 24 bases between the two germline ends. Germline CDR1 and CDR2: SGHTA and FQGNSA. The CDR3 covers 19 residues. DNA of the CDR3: TGTGCCAGCAGCTTAGTGAGAACTAGCAGGTCTGCGCTGGCCGGGGAGCTGTTTTTT. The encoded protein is CASSLVRTSRSALAGELFF.

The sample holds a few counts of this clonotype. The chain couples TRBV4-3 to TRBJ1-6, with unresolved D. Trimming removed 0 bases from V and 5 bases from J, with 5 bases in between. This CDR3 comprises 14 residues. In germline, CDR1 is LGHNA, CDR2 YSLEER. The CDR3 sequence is CASSQDYNNSPLHF. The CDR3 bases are TGCGCCAGCAGCCAAGATTACAATAATTCACCCCTCCACTTT.